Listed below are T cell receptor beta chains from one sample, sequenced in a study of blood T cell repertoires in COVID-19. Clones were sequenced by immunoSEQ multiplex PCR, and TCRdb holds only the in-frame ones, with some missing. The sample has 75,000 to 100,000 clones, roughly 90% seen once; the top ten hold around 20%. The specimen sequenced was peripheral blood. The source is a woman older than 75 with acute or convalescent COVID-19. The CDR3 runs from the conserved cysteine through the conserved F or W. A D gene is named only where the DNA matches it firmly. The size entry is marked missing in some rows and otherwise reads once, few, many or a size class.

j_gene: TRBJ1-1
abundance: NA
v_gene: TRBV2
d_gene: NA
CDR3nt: TGTGCCAGCATGCTGCTGGGCCAGAACACTGAAGCTTTCTTT
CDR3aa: CASMLLGQNTEAFF

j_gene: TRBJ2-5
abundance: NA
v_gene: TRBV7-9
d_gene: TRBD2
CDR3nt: TGTGCCAGCAGCCCGGGACTAGCGGAGCAAGAGACCCAGTACTTC
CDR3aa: CASSPGLAEQETQYF

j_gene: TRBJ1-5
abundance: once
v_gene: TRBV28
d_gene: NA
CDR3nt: TGTGCCAGCAGTTTAGGAGGGGCAGTACGCAATCAGCCCCAGCATTTT
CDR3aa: CASSLGGAVRNQPQHF

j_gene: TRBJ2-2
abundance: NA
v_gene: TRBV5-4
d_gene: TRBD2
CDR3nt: TGTGCCAGCAGCCGGGGGGAGGGCACCGGGGAGCTGTTTTTT
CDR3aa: CASSRGEGTGELFF

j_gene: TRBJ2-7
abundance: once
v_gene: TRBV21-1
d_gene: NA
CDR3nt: TGTGCCAGCAGCAAGACAGAGGGTGGGACAGAAGAATTTAAACTCTACGAGCAGTACTTC
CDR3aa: CASSKTEGGTEEFKLYEQYF

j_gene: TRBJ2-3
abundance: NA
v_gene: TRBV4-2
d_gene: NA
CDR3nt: TGTGCCAGCAGCAGGGTGGGGGGGGGCTACACAGATACGCAGTATTTT
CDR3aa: CASSRVGGGYTDTQYF

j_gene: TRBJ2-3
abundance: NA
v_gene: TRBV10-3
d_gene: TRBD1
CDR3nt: TGTGCCATCAGTGAGGGGGACAGGTACACAGATACGCAGTATTTT
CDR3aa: CAISEGDRYTDTQYF

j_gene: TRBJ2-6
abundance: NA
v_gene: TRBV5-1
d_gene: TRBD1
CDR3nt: TGCGCCAGCAGCTTGACAGGGGGCACGGGGGCCAACGTCCTGACTTTC
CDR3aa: CASSLTGGTGANVLTF

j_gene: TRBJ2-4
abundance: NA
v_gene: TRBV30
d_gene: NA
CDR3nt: TGTGCCTGGAGTTTTCGGGGTGGGGCCAAAAACATTCAGTACTTC
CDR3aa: CAWSFRGGAKNIQYF

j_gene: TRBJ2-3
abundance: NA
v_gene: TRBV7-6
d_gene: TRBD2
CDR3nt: TGTGCCAGCAGCTCCCGCCCGACTAGCGGGGCAGATACGCAGTATTTT
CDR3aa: CASSSRPTSGADTQYF

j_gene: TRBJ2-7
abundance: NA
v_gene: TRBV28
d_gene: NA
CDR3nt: TGTGCCAGCTCCAAAGGGGTTTTGGGGTCCTACGAGCAGTACTTC
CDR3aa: CASSKGVLGSYEQYF

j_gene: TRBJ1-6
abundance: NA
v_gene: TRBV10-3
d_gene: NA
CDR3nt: TGTGCCATCAGTGAAACCAGGGCGCTTAATTCACCCCTCCACTTT
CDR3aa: CAISETRALNSPLHF

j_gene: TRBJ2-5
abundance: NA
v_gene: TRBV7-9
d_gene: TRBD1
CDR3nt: TGTGCCAGCAGCCTATATTTGGACAGGCTAGGGGAGACCCAGTACTTC
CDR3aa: CASSLYLDRLGETQYF

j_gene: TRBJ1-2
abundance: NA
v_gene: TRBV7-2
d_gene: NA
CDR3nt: TGTGCCAGCAGCCGGAGGGGGGGACACAACTATGGCTACACCTTC
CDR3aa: CASSRRGGHNYGYTF

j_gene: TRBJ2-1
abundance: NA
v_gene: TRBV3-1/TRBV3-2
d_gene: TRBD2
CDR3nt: TGTGCCAGCAGCCAACCAGGACTAGCTGGTGAGCAGTTCTTC
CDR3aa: CASSQPGLAGEQFF

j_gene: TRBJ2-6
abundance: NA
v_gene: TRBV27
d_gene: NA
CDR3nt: TGTGCCAGCAGGCAAAGGGGCGCTGGGGCCAACGTCCTGACTTTC
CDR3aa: CASRQRGAGANVLTF

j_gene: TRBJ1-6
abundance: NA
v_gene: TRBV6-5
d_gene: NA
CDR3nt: TGTGCCGCGGGGAATTCACCCCTCCACTTT
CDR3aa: CAAGNSPLHF

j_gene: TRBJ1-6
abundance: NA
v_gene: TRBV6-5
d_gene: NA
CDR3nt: TGTGCCAGCAGTTATGACAGATACTCCTATAATTCACCCCTCCACTTT
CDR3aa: CASSYDRYSYNSPLHF

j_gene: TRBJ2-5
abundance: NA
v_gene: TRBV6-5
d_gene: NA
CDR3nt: TGTGCCTGCCAGAGAGTCGGGATGGAGACCCAGTACTTC
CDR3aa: CACQRVGMETQYF

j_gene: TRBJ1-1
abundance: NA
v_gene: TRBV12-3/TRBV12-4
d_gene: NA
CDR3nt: TGTGCCAGCAGCAGGGGCACTGAAGCTTTCTTT
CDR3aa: CASSRGTEAFF

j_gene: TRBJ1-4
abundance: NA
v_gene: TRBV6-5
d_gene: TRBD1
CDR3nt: TGTGCCAGCAGGACGGGACAGGGGAGTGAAAAACTGTTTTTT
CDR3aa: CASRTGQGSEKLFF

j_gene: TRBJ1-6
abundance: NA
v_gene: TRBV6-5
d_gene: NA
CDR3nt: TGTGCCAGCAGTTACTCGAAGCGGGTTAATTCACCCCTCCACTTT
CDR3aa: CASSYSKRVNSPLHF

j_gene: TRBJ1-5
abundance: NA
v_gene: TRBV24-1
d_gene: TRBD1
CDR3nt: TGTGCCACCAGTGATCGGACAGGGAAAGGCAATCAGCCCCAGCATTTT
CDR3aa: CATSDRTGKGNQPQHF

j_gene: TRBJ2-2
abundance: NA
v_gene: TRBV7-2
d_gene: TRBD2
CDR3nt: TGTGCCAGCAGCTTATCCCTAGCGGGGGGCGTCACCGGGGAGCTGTTTTTT
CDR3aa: CASSLSLAGGVTGELFF

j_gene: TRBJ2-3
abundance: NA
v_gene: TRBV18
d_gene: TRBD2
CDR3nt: TGTGCCAGCTCCTACGGGGGGACCACAGATACGCAGTATTTT
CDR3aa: CASSYGGTTDTQYF

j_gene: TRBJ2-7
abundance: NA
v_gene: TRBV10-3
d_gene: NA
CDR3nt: TGTGCCATCAGTGAGAGTGAGGGGGGAGGGGAGCAGTACTTC
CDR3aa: CAISESEGGGEQYF

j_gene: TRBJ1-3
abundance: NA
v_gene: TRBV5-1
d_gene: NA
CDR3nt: TGCGCCAGCAGCTTGGAAGGGGCAGGAGGAAACACCATATATTTT
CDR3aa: CASSLEGAGGNTIYF

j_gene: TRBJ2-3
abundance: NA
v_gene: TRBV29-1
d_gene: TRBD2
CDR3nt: TGCAGCGTACCTCGGACTAGCGTGAGCACAGATACGCAGTATTTT
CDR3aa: CSVPRTSVSTDTQYF

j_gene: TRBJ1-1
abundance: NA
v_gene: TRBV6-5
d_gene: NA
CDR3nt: TGTGCCAGCAGTTACATGGCAGTAAACACTGAAGCTTTCTTT
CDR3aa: CASSYMAVNTEAFF